Listed here is a single T cell receptor (beta chain). CDR3 length: 14 amino acids. Trimming cost V 10 bases and J 6 bases; bases outside gene matches: 15. From germline, CDR1 is MDHEN and CDR2 SYDVKM. The data originate from a study of blood T cell repertoires in COVID-19. Turning to the study itself: Specimens from acute and convalescent COVID-19 originated in the United States, Italy and Spain.

Data came from immunoSEQ multiplex PCR; TCRdb stores just in-frame clones and leaves some out. Of some 290,000 clones listed, more than 85% were seen once; the top ten hold 3.6%. The chain couples TRBV28 to TRBJ2-7; 7 bases align to TRBD1. This clonotype was sampled from a man between 18 and 29 years old with active or convalescent COVID-19. Source material: peripheral blood. The CDR3 nucleotides are TGTGCCACCTGTTTAGGACAGGAGATCGTCGAGCAGTACTTC. Translation gives CATCLGQEIVEQYF.